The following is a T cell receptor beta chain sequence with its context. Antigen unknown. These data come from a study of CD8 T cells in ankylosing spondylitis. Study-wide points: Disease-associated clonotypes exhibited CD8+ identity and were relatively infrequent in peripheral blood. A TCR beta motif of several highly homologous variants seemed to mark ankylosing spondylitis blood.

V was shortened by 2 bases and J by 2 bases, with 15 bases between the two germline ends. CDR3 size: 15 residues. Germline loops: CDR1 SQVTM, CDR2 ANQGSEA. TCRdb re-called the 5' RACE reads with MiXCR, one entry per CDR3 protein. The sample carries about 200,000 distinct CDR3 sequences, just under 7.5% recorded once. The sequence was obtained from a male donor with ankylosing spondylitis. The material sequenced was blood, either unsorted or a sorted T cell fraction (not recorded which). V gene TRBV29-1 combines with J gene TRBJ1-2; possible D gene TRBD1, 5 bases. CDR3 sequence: CSVENHLGENYGYTF. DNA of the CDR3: TGCAGCGTTGAAAACCACCTGGGGGAGAACTATGGCTACACCTTC.